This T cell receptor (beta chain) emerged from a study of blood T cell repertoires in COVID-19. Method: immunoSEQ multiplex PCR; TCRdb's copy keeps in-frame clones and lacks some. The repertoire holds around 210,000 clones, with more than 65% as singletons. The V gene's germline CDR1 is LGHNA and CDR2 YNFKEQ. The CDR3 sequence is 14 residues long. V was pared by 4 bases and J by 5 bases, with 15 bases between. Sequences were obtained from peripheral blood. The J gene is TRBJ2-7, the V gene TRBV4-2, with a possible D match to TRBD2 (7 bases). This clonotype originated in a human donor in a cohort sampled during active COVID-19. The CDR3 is CASSPAGAPDEQYF. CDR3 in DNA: TGTGCCAGCAGCCCCGCGGGGGCCCCGGACGAGCAGTACTTC.